A single sample is the source of the 14 T cell receptor beta chains below, sequenced in a study of CD8 T cells in ankylosing spondylitis. TCRdb redid the calling of the 5' RACE reads with MiXCR, one entry per CDR3 protein. Of around 150,000 distinct CDR3 sequences listed, over 10% are singletons. The sequencing input was blood, either unsorted or a sorted T cell fraction (not recorded which). The receptors were gathered from a female donor with ankylosing spondylitis or in good health (not recorded which).

This clonotype was picked up many times. The chain has TRBV5-1 and TRBJ2-7, with D perhaps matching TRBD1 (5 bases). Trimming pared 4 bases from V and 0 bases from J, leaving 11 bases between. CDR3 length equals 14 residues. Germline CDR1 and CDR2: SGHRS and YFSETQ. CDR3: CASSTTDASYEQYF. The CDR3 DNA sequence: TGCGCCAGCAGCACGACAGACGCCTCCTACGAGCAGTACTTC.

This clonotype was seen ten or more times. CDR3 residues: CSARDTGRDTGELFF. CDR3 nucleotide sequence: TGCAGTGCTAGAGATACCGGGAGGGACACCGGGGAGCTGTTTTTT. The chain carries TRBV20-1 and TRBJ2-2, with TRBD2 identical over 8 bases. With V trimmed by 0 bases and J by 3 bases, 3 bases remained unmatched. CDR1 is DFQATT, CDR2 SNEGSKA, per germline (reference sequence). The CDR3 loop spans 15 amino acids.

This clonotype was seen more than once but under ten times. V gene TRBV7-3 combines with J gene TRBJ2-5, with a tentative D call TRBD2 (5 bases). This CDR3 contains 14 residues. V was trimmed by 6 bases and J by 0 bases, leaving 11 bases between them. Germline V gene data show CDR1 as SGHTA and CDR2 as FQGTGA. The CDR3 protein is CASSYTGNQETQYF. CDR3 nucleotides: TGTGCCAGCAGTTACACCGGGAACCAAGAGACCCAGTACTTC.

This clonotype turned up a few times. The rearrangement links TRBV7-8 to TRBJ2-1; 9 nucleotides align to TRBD1. Per the germline V gene, CDR1 is SGHVS and CDR2 is FQNEAQ. The CDR3 has 16 residues. Trimming cost V 0 bases and J 7 bases; bases outside gene matches: 7. CDR3 sequence reads: CASSLARTGVRNEQFF. The CDR3 DNA is TGTGCCAGCAGCTTAGCCCGGACAGGGGTGAGAAATGAGCAGTTCTTC.

This clonotype was recorded at least ten times. The chain joins TRBV7-2 to TRBJ1-2; the match to TRBD1 covers 8 bases. The CDR3 extends over 14 amino acids. V lost 3 bases, J lost 7 bases, and 7 bases stayed unmatched. CDR1 SGHTA and CDR2 FQGNSA come from the germline V gene. The CDR3 DNA reads as TGTGCCAGCAGCTTCTCCGGACAGGGTTCTGGCTACACCTTC. Residues: CASSFSGQGSGYTF.

This clonotype occurred a few times. This chain links TRBV7-2 with TRBJ1-2; TRBD1 is a possible D gene (5 bases). The ends were cut back, 4 bases at V and 5 bases at J, with 11 bases in the middle. The CDR3 consists of 13 residues. The germline V gene encodes CDR1 SGHTA and CDR2 FQGNSA. In DNA, the CDR3 is TGTGCCAGCAGCTGGGACGAAAATTATGGCTACACCTTC. This gives the protein CASSWDENYGYTF.

This clonotype appeared many times. The chain couples TRBV12-3 or TRBV12-4 to TRBJ1-5, with D possibly TRBD1 on 6 matching bases. Trimming pared 6 bases from V and 5 bases from J, leaving 17 bases between. The CDR3 length is 15 residues. CDR3 sequence (DNA): TGTGCCAGCAGCCCCTCGGGGGGCGCAGATCAGCCCCAGCATTTT. Protein sequence: CASSPSGGADQPQHF.

This clonotype was picked up many times. The DNA for the CDR3 is TGTGCCAGCTCCCAAGGGGAGGGGAATCAGCCCCAGCATTTT. This encodes CASSQGEGNQPQHF. The genes are TRBV12-3 or TRBV12-4 and TRBJ1-5; a possible D gene is TRBD1 (5 bases). The length of the CDR3 is 14 residues. V dropped 8 bases and J dropped 4 bases, with 15 bases sitting between them.

Points on this clonotype: A much more abundant neighbour one base away suggests this may be a read error. The gene calls are TRBV18 and TRBJ1-1; D gene ambiguous. The CDR3 is made up of 13 amino acids. Germline V CDR1 and CDR2: KGHSH, LQKENI. CDR3 region: CANSPKGNTEAFF. CDR3 nucleotide sequence: TGTGCCAACTCACCCAAGGGGAACACTGAAGCTTTCTTT.

This clonotype was seen ten or more times. This chain joins TRBV11-1 and TRBJ1-6; weak D call: TRBD1 (6 bases). This CDR3 region has 14 residues. The V gene's germline CDR1 is SGHAT and CDR2 FQDESV (reference sequence). Deletions cut 3 bases from V and 5 bases from J, with 8 bases between. CDR3 nucleotides: TGTGCCAGCAGCTTCAGGGGCGATAATTCACCCCTCCACTTT. This encodes CASSFRGDNSPLHF. Full variable domain (outside the CDR3, taken from reference TRBV11-1 and TRBJ1-6): EAEVAQSPRYKITEKSQAVAFWCDPISGHATLYWYRQILGQGPELLVQFQDESVVDDSQLPKDRFSAERLKGVDSTLKIQPAELGDSAMYLCASSFRGDNSPLHFGNGTRLTVT.

This chain links TRBV6-2 or TRBV6-3 with TRBJ1-5; D unresolved. The CDR3 has 12 residues. The V end was cut by 8 bases, the J end by 0 bases, with 5 bases between. CDR1 MNHEY and CDR2 SVGEGT come from the germline V gene. CDR3 sequence (DNA): TGTGCCAGCCGGAGTAGCAATCAGCCCCAGCATTTT. This translates into CASRSSNQPQHF.

This clonotype was detected many times. The J gene is TRBJ2-5, the V gene TRBV24-1; D may be TRBD1 or TRBD2 (5 bases each). V was cut by 0 bases and J by 3 bases, with 10 bases left in between. Germline assignment: CDR1 KGHDR and CDR2 SFDVKD. CDR3 length: 15 residues. CDR3 loop: CATSDLGGTEETQYF. The DNA for the CDR3 is TGTGCCACCAGTGATTTGGGGGGAACGGAAGAGACCCAGTACTTC.

This clonotype was counted many times. The chain links TRBV29-1 to TRBJ1-4; no clear D. Germline values: CDR1 SQVTM, CDR2 ANQGSEA. The V end was cut by 3 bases, the J end by 7 bases, with 6 bases between. The CDR3 has 11 residues. DNA for the CDR3: TGCAGCGTTGACATCGGTGAAAAACTGTTTTTT. As protein: CSVDIGEKLFF.

This clonotype was recorded at least ten times. The gene calls are TRBV7-8 and TRBJ1-1; D is unclear. CDR3 length: 11 residues. Germline V gene data show CDR1 as SGHVS and CDR2 as FQNEAQ. The V end was cut by 6 bases, the J end by 4 bases, with 6 bases between. DNA for the CDR3: TGTGCCAGCAGGGTGGGCACTGAAGCTTTCTTT. Translation: CASRVGTEAFF.